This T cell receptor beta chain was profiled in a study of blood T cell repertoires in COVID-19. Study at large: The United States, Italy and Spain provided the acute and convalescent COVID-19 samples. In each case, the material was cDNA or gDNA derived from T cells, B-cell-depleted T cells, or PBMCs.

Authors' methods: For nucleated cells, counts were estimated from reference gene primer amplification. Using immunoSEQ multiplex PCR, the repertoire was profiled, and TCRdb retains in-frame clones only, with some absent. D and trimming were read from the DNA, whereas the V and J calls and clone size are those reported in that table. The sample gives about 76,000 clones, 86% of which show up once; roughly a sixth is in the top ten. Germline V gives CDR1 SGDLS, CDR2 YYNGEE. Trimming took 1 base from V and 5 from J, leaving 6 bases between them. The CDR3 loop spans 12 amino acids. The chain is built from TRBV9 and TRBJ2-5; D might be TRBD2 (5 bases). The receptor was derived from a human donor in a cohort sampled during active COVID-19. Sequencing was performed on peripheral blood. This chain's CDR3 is CASSVPGETQYF. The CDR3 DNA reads TGTGCCAGCAGCGTACCGGGGGAGACCCAGTACTTC. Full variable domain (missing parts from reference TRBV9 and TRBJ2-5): DSGVTQTPKHLITATGQRVTLRCSPRSGDLSVYWYQQSLDQGLQFLIQYYNGEERAKGNILERFSAQQFPDLHSELNLSSLELGDSALYFCASSVPGETQYFGPGTRLLVL.